This entry describes one T cell receptor beta chain. The data are from a study of blood T cell repertoires in COVID-19. Overall study: The United States, Italy and Spain were the sources of the acute and convalescent COVID-19 samples. PBMCs, B-cell-depleted T cells, or T cells provided the cDNA or gDNA that made up the material.

The CDR3 contains 16 residues. CDR1 and CDR2 (germline): SGHRS, YFSETQ. V gave up 0 bases and J gave up 7 bases; unmatched junction bases: 5. In the original analysis: Estimation of nucleated cell counts relied on the amplification of reference gene primers. Assay: immunoSEQ multiplex PCR; the TCRdb copy retains only in-frame clones and omits some. From that table come the V and J calls and clone size; the DNA was used to work out D and trimming. The table has 100,000 to 150,000 clones, roughly 69% seen once. This sequence joins TRBV5-1 and TRBJ1-6, with TRBD1 matching over 9 bases. This TCR derives from a woman aged 65 to 85 with acute or convalescent COVID-19. Sequencing was carried out using peripheral blood. CDR3 protein: CASSLVPTGGNSPLHF. The CDR3, as DNA: TGCGCCAGCAGCTTGGTACCTACAGGGGGCAATTCACCCCTCCACTTT. The whole variable domain, filled in from reference TRBV5-1 and TRBJ1-6, reads KAGVTQTPRYLIKTRGQQVTLSCSPISGHRSVSWYQQTPGQGLQFLFEYFSETQRNKGNFPGRFSGRQFSNSRSEMNVSTLELGDSALYLCASSLVPTGGNSPLHFGNGTRLTVT.